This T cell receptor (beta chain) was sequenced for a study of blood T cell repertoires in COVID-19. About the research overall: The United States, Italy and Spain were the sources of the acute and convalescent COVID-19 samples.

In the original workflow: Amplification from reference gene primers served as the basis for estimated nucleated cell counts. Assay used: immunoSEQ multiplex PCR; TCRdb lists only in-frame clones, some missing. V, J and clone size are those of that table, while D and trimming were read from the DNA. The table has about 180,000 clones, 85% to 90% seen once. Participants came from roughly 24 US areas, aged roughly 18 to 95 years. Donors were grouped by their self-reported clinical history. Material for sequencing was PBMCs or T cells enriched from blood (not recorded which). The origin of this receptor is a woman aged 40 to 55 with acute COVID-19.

The CDR3: CASSPGTSGIYEQYF. The CDR3 region has the DNA TGTGCCAGCTCACCTGGGACTAGCGGTATCTACGAGCAGTACTTC. The chain has TRBV18 and TRBJ2-7; the match to TRBD2 covers 11 bases. Germline CDR1 and CDR2: KGHSH and LQKENI. This CDR3 region has 15 residues. J lost 3 bases, V lost 3 bases, and 4 bases had no gene match.